One sample yielded the 17 T cell receptor beta chains listed below, sequenced in a study of T cell repertoires in cytomegalovirus infection. Antigen specificity for these receptors is unknown. TCRdb re-called the reads with MiXCR, one entry per CDR3 protein. The sample consists of roughly 180,000 distinct CDR3 sequences, 20% to 25% of them appearing once. The material sequenced was CD8+ T cells from cultured PBMCs, taken from culture after CMV antigen stimulation. These receptors were obtained from a human donor in good health (CMV status not recorded). Some clones in this sample may be carry-over from other donors' samples.

The genes are TRBV7-9 and TRBJ2-3; 13 bases are shared with TRBD2. V lost 4 bases, J lost 0 bases, and 10 bases stayed unmatched. CDR1 and CDR2 from the germline V gene are SEHNR and FQNEAQ (reference sequence). The CDR3 is made up of 19 amino acids. In nucleotides, the CDR3 is TGTGCCAGCAGCTCCCCTTTCTGGACTAGCGGGGGAAGCACAGATACGCAGTATTTT. It specifies CASSSPFWTSGGSTDTQYF. The full variable domain, completed using reference TRBV7-9 and TRBJ2-3, is DTGVSQNPRHKITKRGQNVTFRCDPISEHNRLYWYRQTLGQGPEFLTYFQNEAQLEKSRLLSDRFSAERPKGSFSTLEIQRTEQGDSAMYLCASSSPFWTSGGSTDTQYFGPGTRLTVL.

In its sample, this clonotype was seen a few times. The chain joins TRBV12-3 or TRBV12-4 to TRBJ2-2, with 9 bases fitting TRBD2. The CDR3 consists of 14 residues. Trimming took 8 bases from V and 1 from J; bases not matched to a gene: 2. The CDR3: CASGAGGNTGELFF. In DNA form, the CDR3 reads TGTGCCAGCGGAGCGGGGGGGAACACCGGGGAGCTGTTTTTT.

This clonotype was seen more than once but under ten times. The V and J genes are TRBV9 and TRBJ2-3, with D uncertain. Germline loops: CDR1 SGDLS, CDR2 YYNGEE. Trimming took off 4 bases at V and 0 bases at J, with 15 bases between the two ends. The CDR3 covers 16 residues. Written as DNA, the CDR3 is TGTGCCAGCAGCCCCCCTAGGGTTTCTAGCACAGATACGCAGTATTTT. Protein product: CASSPPRVSSTDTQYF.

CDR3 amino acids: CASSEGGQGYNEQFF. DNA for the CDR3: TGCGCCAGCAGCGAAGGGGGACAGGGGTACAATGAGCAGTTCTTC. The V call is TRBV4-3, the J call TRBJ2-1; TRBD1 aligns across 10 bases. The CDR3 is made up of 15 amino acids. Germline V gives CDR1 LGHNA, CDR2 YSLEER. V gave up 5 bases and J gave up 4 bases; unmatched junction bases: 5.

V and J are TRBV27 and TRBJ1-2, with no clear D. Trimming pared 6 bases from V and 4 bases from J, leaving 15 bases between. The CDR3 runs 14 residues. CDR1 and CDR2 from the germline V gene are MNHEY and SMNVEV (reference sequence). The CDR3 here is CASSSSGRIYGYTF. The DNA of the CDR3 is TGTGCCAGCAGCTCATCCGGACGGATCTATGGCTACACCTTC.

The chain links TRBV7-9 to TRBJ1-2, with 8 bases fitting TRBD1. Germline V gene sequence: CDR1 SEHNR, CDR2 FQNEAQ (reference sequence). This CDR3 region has 13 residues. The V and J ends lost 4 bases and 3 bases, in that order; junction bases with no gene match: 1. The CDR3 reads CASSSTGDYGYTF. CDR3 in DNA: TGTGCCAGCAGCTCGACAGGGGACTATGGCTACACCTTC.

This clonotype was counted a few times. This chain joins TRBV4-3 and TRBJ1-2; D possibly corresponds to TRBD1 (5 bases). Germline V gene data show CDR1 as LGHNA and CDR2 as YSLEER. Trimming removed 1 base from V and 2 bases from J, with 17 bases in between. CDR3 length: 17 amino acids. CDR3 region: CASSQGSRGHLNYGYTF. The CDR3 DNA reads TGCGCCAGCAGCCAAGGTTCTAGAGGACACTTAAACTATGGCTACACCTTC.

This chain joins TRBV10-3 and TRBJ2-5, with unresolved D. The germline V and J ends were trimmed by 3 bases and 5 bases, with 16 bases remaining between them. From germline, CDR1 is ENHRY and CDR2 SYGVKD. CDR3 size: 15 residues. This CDR3 reads CAISDSGAAGETQYF. CDR3 nucleotides: TGTGCCATCAGTGATTCCGGAGCCGCTGGGGAGACCCAGTACTTC.

This clonotype was detected only a few times. The junction does not match germline at one end; this may be a read error. V is TRBV12-3 or TRBV12-4 and J is TRBJ2-5; 12 positions match TRBD2. The length of the CDR3 is 16 residues. The CDR3 coding sequence is TGTGCCAGCAGTCTAGCTAGCGGGGGGGCCGGGGAGACCCAGTACTTC. The encoded protein is CASSLASGGAGETQYF.

This clonotype was recorded a few times. CDR3 sequence: CASSKGLERNTEAFF. In nucleotides, the CDR3 is TGTGCCAGCAGTAAGGGACTGGAGAGAAACACTGAAGCTTTCTTT. The genes are TRBV25-1 and TRBJ1-1, with D possibly matching TRBD1 (5 bases). Germline V lookup: CDR1 MGHDK, CDR2 SYGVNS. This CDR3 is 15 amino acids long. V lost 5 bases, J lost 2 bases, and 15 bases lay in between.

This clonotype was counted a few times. V and J are TRBV25-1 and TRBJ2-5; 7 bases align to TRBD1. Germline V gives CDR1 MGHDK, CDR2 SYGVNS. The V segment lost 4 bases and the J segment 5 bases; nucleotides outside the gene matches: 10. The CDR3 loop spans 15 amino acids. The CDR3 bases are TGTGCCAGCAGTGGGGGACAGAGCTTGTGGGAGACCCAGTACTTC. Encoded protein: CASSGGQSLWETQYF.

This rearrangement joins TRBV4-1 to TRBJ2-1, with 9 bases lining up with TRBD2. Germline V CDR1 and CDR2: MGHRA, YSYEKL. V shed 1 base, J shed 6 bases, and the junction held 10 bases outside the gene matches. The CDR3 runs to 17 residues. This chain's CDR3 is CASSQVPQRGVANEQFF. As DNA, the CDR3 is TGCGCCAGCAGCCAAGTCCCTCAGCGGGGGGTCGCCAATGAGCAGTTCTTC.

This clonotype was counted between two and nine times. The V and J genes are TRBV20-1 and TRBJ2-7, with no clear D. V dropped 0 bases and J dropped 2 bases, with 11 bases sitting between them. The germline V gene encodes CDR1 DFQATT and CDR2 SNEGSKA (reference sequence). This CDR3 is built from 14 residues. CDR3 in DNA: TGCAGTGCTAGAGAAGAGACGACAACCTACGAGCAGTACTTC. It specifies CSAREETTTYEQYF.

This clonotype showed up just a few times. The genes are TRBV7-9 and TRBJ1-4, with 10 bases lining up with TRBD1. The germline CDR1 and CDR2 sequences are SEHNR and FQNEAQ (reference sequence). The CDR3 runs to 16 residues. V lost 4 bases to trimming and J lost 4 bases; unmatched junction nucleotides: 6. CDR3 amino acids: CASSSSRTGGNEKLFF. In DNA form, the CDR3 reads TGTGCCAGCAGCTCGTCTCGGACAGGGGGTAATGAAAAACTGTTTTTT.

J is TRBJ2-7 and V is TRBV6-6, with D unclear. Trimming cost V 0 bases and J 4 bases, with 10 bases left between them. Germline V CDR1 and CDR2: MNHNY, SVGAGI (reference sequence). This CDR3 contains 14 residues. The chain's CDR3 is CASSYSLYSYEQYF. The DNA of the CDR3 is TGTGCCAGCAGTTACTCGCTTTATTCGTACGAGCAGTACTTC.

The chain carries TRBV7-3 and TRBJ2-7; a weak D match, TRBD2 (5 bases). Trimming removed 1 base from V and 0 bases from J, with 28 bases in between. This CDR3 is 21 amino acids long. Germline V CDR1 and CDR2: SGHTA, FQGTGA. CDR3 bases: TGTGCCAGCAGCTTAAATCCCCCGGGAACCCACCGAAGTCCCAGCTCCTACGAGCAGTACTTC. Translating it yields CASSLNPPGTHRSPSSYEQYF.

V and J are TRBV7-8 and TRBJ2-5; D uncertain. The germline V gene encodes CDR1 SGHVS and CDR2 FQNEAQ. The V end lost 2 bases, the J end lost 2 bases, and 12 bases lay between the germline ends. CDR3 length: 15 amino acids. For the CDR3, the DNA is TGTGCCAGCAGCTTAAGGAAGCAGATTCAAGAGACCCAGTACTTC. As protein: CASSLRKQIQETQYF.